This T cell receptor (beta chain) is from a study of T-cell reconstitution after alpha-beta-depleted transplantation in children. The study's findings and limits: By about two months after transplant, alpha-beta T cells reportedly arose from several hundred graft clones that had expanded. Newly generated T cells supplied most T-cell counts and diversity one year post-transplant.

CDR1 is KGHSH, CDR2 LQKENI, per germline. This CDR3 comprises 16 residues. V lost 3 bases, J lost 0 bases, and 11 bases lay in between. Unique molecular identifiers were incorporated during preparation of the TCRbeta library. TCRdb fed the PCR reads into MiXCR, producing one record per CDR3 protein. The sample lists 200,000 to 250,000 distinct CDR3 sequences; approximately 8.4% were seen once. This clonotype was observed a few times. The target antigen is unknown. The sample was PBMCs, mostly from graft donor cells, taken 360 days after TCRalphabeta/CD19-depleted stem cell transplant. This TCR was recovered from a male patient aged 2 to 10 who had a stem cell transplant for acute myeloid leukemia, so the T cells may come from the graft donor. This rearrangement joins TRBV18 to TRBJ2-2; D gene unclear. The CDR3 loop is CASSPLQPTNTGELFF. CDR3 coding DNA: TGTGCCAGCTCACCGCTCCAGCCCACGAACACCGGGGAGCTGTTTTTT.